Each of the 20 T cell receptor beta chains below was sequenced from the same sample in a study of OX40 agonist ivuxolimab in advanced cancers. The method was immunoSEQ multiplex PCR; TCRdb's version includes in-frame clones alone and lacks a portion of them. Here the sample spans some 63,000 clones, 80% to 90% being singletons. Material: CD4+ or CD8+ T cells sorted from blood, obtained in a trial of the OX40 agonist ivuxolimab. The receptors originated from an adult with an advanced solid tumor such as melanoma, head and neck, liver or kidney cancer.

This chain uses TRBV19 with TRBJ1-5; TRBD1 agrees at 7 bases. The CDR3 runs to 15 residues. Germline-derived CDR1 and CDR2 are LNHDA and SQIVND (reference sequence). The trim removed 5 bases at V and 6 bases at J, leaving 10 bases unmatched. The CDR3 nucleotides are TGTGCCAGTAGTTGGGACAGCCGAAGGGGTCAGCCCCAGCATTTT. It encodes CASSWDSRRGQPQHF.

The chain couples TRBV27 to TRBJ2-7, with 11 positions matching TRBD1. The ends lost 5 bases at V and 4 bases at J; junction bases unmatched: 4. The CDR3 sequence is 14 residues long. Germline CDR1 is MNHEY and CDR2 is SMNVEV (reference sequence). The CDR3 DNA reads as TGTGCCAGCAGTCCCGGGACAGGGGGGTACGAGCAGTACTTC. Translating gives CASSPGTGGYEQYF.

The rearrangement joins TRBV10-3 to TRBJ1-1; 8 positions match TRBD1. V lost 0 bases, J lost 6 bases, and 12 bases stayed unmatched. The germline V gene encodes CDR1 ENHRY and CDR2 SYGVKD. The CDR3 is 17 amino acids. The CDR3 coding sequence is TGTGCCATCAGTGAGTCGAAGGAGGACAGGGCACGGTCTGAAGCTTTCTTT. Translation gives CAISESKEDRARSEAFF.

The V and J genes are TRBV5-3 and TRBJ2-5; D not resolved. TRBV5-3 carries the ORF label, with uncertain function. This CDR3 spans 9 amino acids. Trimming took off 2 bases at V and 9 bases at J, with 2 bases between the two ends. CDR3 sequence: CARSFAQYF. The CDR3 coding sequence is TGTGCCAGAAGCTTTGCCCAGTACTTC.

The chain has TRBV11-2 and TRBJ1-2; TRBD1 might be the D (5 bases). The CDR3 is made up of 12 amino acids. Germline CDR1 SGHAT, CDR2 FQNNGV. Trimming shortened V by 7 bases and J by 8 bases, and 14 bases separated the two germline ends. As DNA, the CDR3 is TGTGCCAGCACCTTGGCAGGGTGGGGCTACACCTTC. Translation gives CASTLAGWGYTF.

This rearrangement joins TRBV10-3 to TRBJ1-2; D is undetermined. Germline loops: CDR1 ENHRY, CDR2 SYGVKD. V lost 2 bases and J 0 bases, leaving 7 bases between the germline ends. The CDR3 extends over 14 amino acids. CDR3 bases: TGTGCCATCAGTGAGGGCCCATCTAACTATGGCTACACCTTC. This sequence encodes CAISEGPSNYGYTF.

The chain is built from TRBV27 and TRBJ1-1; the D gene is possibly TRBD1 (5 bases). V was cut by 8 bases and J by 5 bases, with 15 bases left in between. The V gene's germline CDR1 is MNHEY and CDR2 SMNVEV (reference sequence). This CDR3 has 13 amino acids. CDR3 protein: CASWDGGGTEAFF. The CDR3 DNA is TGTGCCAGCTGGGATGGGGGAGGGACTGAAGCTTTCTTT.

J is TRBJ2-3 and V is TRBV28; 11 positions match TRBD2. Germline V lookup: CDR1 MDHEN, CDR2 SYDVKM. The CDR3 has 17 residues. V was pared by 2 bases and J by 4 bases, with 8 bases of the junction left unmatched. CDR3: CASSLPIAGGSADTQYF. CDR3 DNA sequence: TGTGCCAGCAGTTTACCAATAGCGGGAGGGAGCGCAGATACGCAGTATTTT.

The gene calls are TRBV11-2 and TRBJ2-7; unclear D gene. Looked up from germline, CDR1 is SGHAT and CDR2 is FQNNGV. V lost 0 bases, J lost 5 bases, and 14 bases lay in between. There are 15 residues in the CDR3. The chain's CDR3 is CASSLDAAWSHEQYF. The DNA of the CDR3 is TGTGCCAGCAGCTTAGATGCGGCGTGGAGCCACGAGCAGTACTTC.

The V and J genes are TRBV7-9 and TRBJ1-1; D is possibly TRBD1 (6 bases). This CDR3 region has 14 residues. V shed 5 bases and J shed 4 bases, with 14 bases lying between them. Germline V gives CDR1 SEHNR, CDR2 FQNEAQ (reference sequence). The CDR3: CASSPVSDSTEAFF. The DNA of the CDR3 is TGTGCCAGCAGCCCAGTTTCGGACAGCACTGAAGCTTTCTTT.

This chain joins TRBV19 and TRBJ2-2; D remains ambiguous. Deletions cut 8 bases from V and 0 bases from J, with 10 bases between. CDR3 size: 14 residues. Germline CDR1 reads LNHDA; CDR2 reads SQIVND (reference sequence). CDR3 in DNA: TGTGCCAGTGGCGACCCCGCGAACACCGGGGAGCTGTTTTTT. Translated: CASGDPANTGELFF.

This chain links TRBV7-9 with TRBJ1-4; D uncertain. The ends were cut back, 4 bases at V and 8 bases at J, with 11 bases in the middle. CDR1 and CDR2 from the germline V gene are SEHNR and FQNEAQ (reference sequence). CDR3 length: 13 residues. The CDR3 nucleotides are TGTGCCAGCAGCTCCGGGCGGGTAGAAAAACTGTTTTTT. It translates to CASSSGRVEKLFF.

The rearrangement uses TRBV7-6 and TRBJ2-6; D gene unclear. CDR3 length: 18 amino acids. In germline, CDR1 is SGHVS, CDR2 FNYEAQ. Trimming left V 5 bases short and J 0 bases short, with 17 bases between. The DNA of the CDR3 is TGTGCCAGCAGCCACCCCACCGATGGCTTCTCTGGGGCCAACGTCCTGACTTTC. It specifies CASSHPTDGFSGANVLTF.

This sequence joins TRBV4-1 and TRBJ1-4; TRBD1 matches 9 bases. Germline assignment: CDR1 MGHRA and CDR2 YSYEKL. This CDR3 spans 18 amino acids. Trimming at V came to 1 base and at J to 0 bases, leaving 6 bases not matched to a gene. CDR3 sequence: CASSQGTGENATNEKLFF. The CDR3 DNA is TGCGCCAGCAGCCAAGGGACAGGGGAAAACGCAACTAATGAAAAACTGTTTTTT.

Relative to its sample, this clone is medium-sized (0.01 to 0.1%). This chain connects TRBV19 to TRBJ2-7; TRBD1 matches 9 bases. CDR1 and CDR2 from the germline V gene are LNHDA and SQIVND (reference sequence). Losses at the gene ends were 4 bases for V and 5 bases for J; bases not matched to a gene: 9. This CDR3 contains 15 residues. The CDR3 DNA reads TGTGCCAGTAGTAATAGTCGGGACAGGGTGGACGAGCAGTACTTC. Residues: CASSNSRDRVDEQYF.

The chain employs TRBV10-1 and TRBJ2-1; 8 bases align to TRBD2. Trimming cost V 9 bases and J 0 bases; bases outside gene matches: 4. This CDR3 is built from 14 residues. Germline lookup yields CDR1 WNHNN and CDR2 SYGVQD (reference sequence). CDR3 coding DNA: TGCGCCAGTTCACGGGGGGGCTCCTACAATGAGCAGTTCTTC. It translates to CASSRGGSYNEQFF.

The genes are TRBV5-6 and TRBJ2-7; 7 bases align to TRBD1. The CDR3 length is 14 residues. V dropped 5 bases and J dropped 2; count of bases not matched to a gene: 7. Germline V gives CDR1 SGHDT, CDR2 YYEEEE. The CDR3 sequence: CASRQTGSAYEQYF. In DNA form, the CDR3 reads TGTGCCAGCAGGCAGACAGGGAGCGCCTACGAGCAGTACTTC.

The chain has TRBV27 and TRBJ2-7; no clear D. The germline gives CDR1 MNHEY, CDR2 SMNVEV (reference sequence). The CDR3 length is 11 residues. V was cut by 2 bases and J by 5 bases, with 4 bases left in between. The CDR3 region is CASSLRNEQYF. The DNA for the CDR3 is TGTGCCAGCAGTTTAAGAAACGAGCAGTACTTC.

This chain connects TRBV5-1 to TRBJ2-7; D ambiguous. Germline V gene sequence: CDR1 SGHRS, CDR2 YFSETQ. This CDR3 has 12 amino acids. V gave up 9 bases and J gave up 6 bases, with 16 bases separating them. CDR3 nucleotides: TGCGCCACCACCGCCCCCTCGGGCGAGCAGTACTTC. Protein sequence: CATTAPSGEQYF.

The chain has TRBV30 and TRBJ1-3; D not resolved. The germline V and J ends were trimmed by 2 bases and 4 bases, with 6 bases remaining between them. Germline V gives CDR1 GTSNPN, CDR2 SVGIG (reference sequence). The CDR3 has 12 amino acids. The CDR3 sequence: CAWSTRGNTIYF. In DNA, the CDR3 is TGTGCCTGGAGTACGCGGGGAAACACCATATATTTT.